The present T cell receptor (beta chain) was sequenced within a study of blood T cell repertoires in COVID-19. Trimming removed 0 bases from V and 9 bases from J, with 12 bases in between. Germline V gene sequence: CDR1 MNHEY, CDR2 SVGAGI. This CDR3 is built from 15 residues. Produced via immunoSEQ multiplex PCR; TCRdb's table is partial and in-frame only. Of approximately 260,000 clones listed, around 87% are singletons. Enrolled during active infection, Seattle patients were then followed longitudinally. The chain is built from TRBV6-5 and TRBJ1-6, with D tentatively TRBD1 (5 bases). The receptor's source is a woman aged 55-70 years with COVID-19, enrolled during active disease. Input material: peripheral blood. The chain's CDR3 is CASSYSETDISPLHF. CDR3 DNA: TGTGCCAGCAGTTACTCCGAGACAGATATTTCACCCCTCCACTTT.